Following are 14 T cell receptor beta chains from one sample sequenced in a study of blood T cell repertoires in COVID-19. Repertoires were generated with immunoSEQ multiplex PCR, while TCRdb's copy carries only in-frame clones and drops some. The sample shows some 90,000 clones, 80% to 90% of them seen only once. Sequenced sample: peripheral blood. The receptors derive from a man over 45 with acute or convalescent COVID-19.

The rearrangement joins TRBV6-5 to TRBJ2-7, with a possible D match to TRBD2 (5 bases). The CDR3 loop spans 11 amino acids. CDR1 MNHEY and CDR2 SVGAGI come from the germline V gene. CDR3 nucleotide sequence: TGTACCTCGGGGAATTCCTACGAGCAGTACGTC. Protein: CTSGNSYEQYV.

V usage is TRBV14 and J usage is TRBJ2-7; unclear D gene. CDR1 is SGHDN and CDR2 is FVKESK in the germline V gene. This CDR3 contains 14 residues. The germline V and J ends were trimmed by 4 bases and 0 bases, with 10 bases remaining between them. CDR3 bases: TGTGCCAGCAGCCCAACTCAAAACTCCTACGAGCAGTACTTC. Amino acid sequence: CASSPTQNSYEQYF.

This chain connects TRBV6-5 to TRBJ1-6; TRBD1 matches at 7 bases. The CDR3 has 14 residues. V trimming: 7 bases; J trimming: 8 bases; junction bases outside the gene matches: 8. Germline lookup yields CDR1 MNHEY and CDR2 SVGAGI. CDR3 nucleotide sequence: TGTGCCAGCACCCCTTTCAGGGGGGATTCACCCCTCCACTTT. Translated, it gives CASTPFRGDSPLHF.

The chain joins TRBV3-1 (or the pseudogene TRBV3-2) to TRBJ1-2, with TRBD1 as a possible D gene (5 bases). The V gene lost 0 bases and the J gene lost 0 bases, with 11 bases spanning the gap. The CDR3 extends over 16 amino acids. Looked up from germline, CDR1 is LGHDT and CDR2 is YNNKEL (reference sequence). The CDR3 sequence: CASSQDLGGTNYGYTF. In DNA form, the CDR3 reads TGTGCCAGCAGCCAAGATCTCGGGGGTACTAACTATGGCTACACCTTC.

The rearrangement uses TRBV6-5 and TRBJ1-1; perhaps TRBD1 as D (5 bases). This CDR3 contains 15 residues. Germline CDR1 is MNHEY and CDR2 is SVGAGI. Trimming removed 8 bases from V and 2 bases from J, with 18 bases in between. For the CDR3, the DNA is TGTGCCAGCCGTAAACGGGGGTCCGGAAACACTGAAGCTTTCTTT. As protein: CASRKRGSGNTEAFF.

A word on this clone: Other DNA sequences in this sample translate to the same CDR3. The chain links TRBV28 to TRBJ2-7; 8 bases are a match to TRBD1. J gave up 3 bases and V 4 bases, and 2 bases lay outside the gene matches. The CDR3 runs 13 residues. CDR1 MDHEN and CDR2 SYDVKM come from the germline V gene. The CDR3 region is CASSSGQGYEQYV. CDR3 sequence (DNA): TGTGCCAGCAGTTCTGGACAGGGCTACGAGCAGTACGTC.

This clone was counted only a few times. J is TRBJ2-3 and V is TRBV7-9, with 9 nucleotides matching TRBD1. J lost 4 bases, V lost 3 bases, and 2 bases had no gene match. The CDR3 runs to 14 residues. Germline CDR1 and CDR2: SEHNR and FQNEAQ (reference sequence). CDR3 protein: CASSLDRGADTQYF. The CDR3 DNA follows: TGTGCCAGCAGCTTGGACAGGGGAGCAGATACGCAGTATTTT.

The chain has TRBV7-9 and TRBJ1-3; D remains unclear. Trimming took 3 bases from V and 3 from J, leaving 6 bases between them. CDR1 and CDR2 (germline): SEHNR, FQNEAQ (reference sequence). The CDR3 covers 13 residues. The CDR3 region has the DNA TGTGCCAGCAGCTTCCGGGATGGAAACACCATATATTTT. Translating it yields CASSFRDGNTIYF.

This clone was picked up one time. The chain employs TRBV27 and TRBJ1-6, with D uncertain. Trimming took 5 bases from V and 4 from J, leaving 9 bases between them. The CDR3 loop spans 14 amino acids. Germline V CDR1 and CDR2: MNHEY, SMNVEV (reference sequence). DNA of the CDR3: TGTGCCAGCAGTAGTGGGCGTTATAATTCACCCCTCCACTTT. Protein: CASSSGRYNSPLHF.

The CDR3 loop reads CAWSVEGRLLPYGYTF. CDR3 DNA sequence: TGTGCCTGGAGTGTGGAGGGCAGGCTCTTACCCTATGGCTACACCTTC. This chain joins TRBV30 and TRBJ1-2; unclear D gene. The CDR3 length is 16 residues. The V gene's germline CDR1 is GTSNPN and CDR2 SVGIG (reference sequence). V dropped 0 bases and J dropped 4 bases, with 18 bases sitting between them.

V usage is TRBV9 and J usage is TRBJ1-6; TRBD1 matches at 7 bases. Per the germline V gene, CDR1 is SGDLS and CDR2 is YYNGEE. Germline trimming cut 3 bases from V and 5 bases from J; bases unmatched to any gene: 2. The CDR3 contains 14 residues. In DNA, the CDR3 is TGTGCCAGCAGCGCAGGGGGTAATAATTCACCCCTCCACTTT. Protein product: CASSAGGNNSPLHF. Full variable domain (rest looked up from reference TRBV9 and TRBJ1-6): DSGVTQTPKHLITATGQRVTLRCSPRSGDLSVYWYQQSLDQGLQFLIQYYNGEERAKGNILERFSAQQFPDLHSELNLSSLELGDSALYFCASSAGGNNSPLHFGNGTRLTVT.

CDR3: CATSDWGGSLWETQYF. The CDR3 nucleotides read TGTGCCACCAGTGATTGGGGAGGGTCCCTCTGGGAGACCCAGTACTTC. The rearrangement uses TRBV24-1 and TRBJ2-5, with 7 bases aligning to TRBD2. This CDR3 comprises 16 residues. Germline V CDR1 and CDR2: KGHDR, SFDVKD. V lost 2 bases and J lost 5; bases outside the gene matches: 10.

The gene calls are TRBV5-1 and TRBJ2-2, with TRBD1 matching 7 bases. The V and J ends lost 0 bases and 6 bases, in that order; junction bases with no gene match: 2. From germline, CDR1 is SGHRS and CDR2 YFSETQ. CDR3 length equals 14 residues. CDR3 loop: CASSLGRGPGELFF. The CDR3, as DNA: TGCGCCAGCAGCTTGGGTAGGGGGCCCGGGGAGCTGTTTTTT.

This clone was recorded once. V usage is TRBV10-3 and J usage is TRBJ1-1, with 9 positions matching TRBD1. The junction had 5 bases not matched to a gene; V was cut back by 9 bases and J by 3 bases. The CDR3 extends over 13 amino acids. CDR1 and CDR2 from the germline V gene are ENHRY and SYGVKD. The CDR3 spells CAIGDREHTEAFF. The CDR3, as DNA: TGTGCCATTGGGGACAGGGAGCACACTGAAGCTTTCTTT.